Below are 14 T cell receptor beta chains sequenced from a single sample in a study of T-cell memory formation after mild COVID-19. TCRdb reprocessed the 5' RACE reads via MiXCR and lists one record per CDR3 protein. The sample yields roughly 16,000 distinct CDR3 sequences, more than 20% seen once. Sequencing used PBMCs or a T cell subset sorted from them (not recorded which). The receptors stem from a man between 18 and 29 years old who had mild COVID-19 (a few samples of this study predate the infection). Cell type and time point are not known.

This clonotype was seen ten or more times. The CDR3 DNA sequence: TGTGCCAGCAGCTCTGGGACAGGGAATGAGCAGTTCTTC. It codes for CASSSGTGNEQFF. The chain recombines TRBV7-6 with TRBJ2-1; 9 nucleotides agree with TRBD1. The CDR3 contains 13 residues. Trimming at V came to 4 bases and at J to 7 bases, leaving 2 bases not matched to a gene. The germline V gene encodes CDR1 SGHVS and CDR2 FNYEAQ. Combining the CDR3 with reference TRBV7-6 and TRBJ2-1 gives the whole variable domain GAGVSQSPRYKVTKRGQDVALRCDPISGHVSLYWYRQALGQGPEFLTYFNYEAQQDKSGLPNDRFSAERPEGSISTLTIQRTEQRDSAMYRCASSSGTGNEQFFGPGTRLTVL.

This clonotype was detected ten times or more. V gene TRBV12-3 or TRBV12-4 combines with J gene TRBJ1-5; a weak D match, TRBD1 (5 bases). CDR3 length: 16 residues. The germline V and J ends were trimmed by 2 bases and 0 bases, with 11 bases remaining between them. CDR3 sequence reads: CASSLWGEPSNQPQHF. For the CDR3, the DNA is TGTGCCAGCAGTTTATGGGGGGAACCTAGCAATCAGCCCCAGCATTTT.

This clonotype was recorded at least ten times. The chain employs TRBV20-1 and TRBJ1-5; a weak D match, TRBD1 (5 bases). This CDR3 is 12 amino acids long. Germline assignment: CDR1 DFQATT and CDR2 SNEGSKA (reference sequence). V lost 5 bases and J lost 15, with 20 bases in between. The CDR3 nucleotides read TGCAGTGCTCAAGGAGGGCGGGGGACCGGGCATTTT. Its translation is CSAQGGRGTGHF.

This clonotype was counted at least ten times. The chain is built from TRBV5-4 and TRBJ2-1; weak D call: TRBD2 (5 bases). The germline V gene has CDR1 SGHNT and CDR2 YYREEE (reference sequence). Trimming removed 2 bases at V and 3 bases at J, with 12 bases between. This CDR3 has 15 residues. This CDR3 reads CASSLPGVIYNEQFF. CDR3 DNA: TGTGCCAGCAGCTTACCCGGGGTCATCTACAATGAGCAGTTCTTC.

Relative to its sample, this clonotype is medium-sized. The V call is TRBV5-6, the J call TRBJ2-1; D is tentatively TRBD1 or TRBD2 (6 bases each). This CDR3 is 14 amino acids long. Deletions cut 5 bases from V and 2 bases from J, with 11 bases between. Germline CDR1 and CDR2: SGHDT and YYEEEE. CDR3 DNA sequence: TGTGCCAGCAGTAAGGGGGGCCCCTACAATGAGCAGTTCTTC. This codes for CASSKGGPYNEQFF.

This clonotype turned up a few times. The chain uses TRBV6-5 and TRBJ2-1, with 9 bases aligning to TRBD1. This CDR3 is built from 16 residues. The germline V gene encodes CDR1 MNHEY and CDR2 SVGAGI. V shed 5 bases, J shed 4 bases, and the junction held 9 bases outside the gene matches. CDR3 sequence (DNA): TGTGCCAGCAGTCCACAACAGGGGGCCGCTTACAATGAGCAGTTCTTC. This gives the protein CASSPQQGAAYNEQFF.

This clonotype was seen many times. DNA of the CDR3: TGTGCCAGCAGCTTACTTCGGGGGCCGACTTACGAGCAGTACTTC. Protein product: CASSLLRGPTYEQYF. The genes are TRBV7-9 and TRBJ2-7, with D perhaps TRBD1 or TRBD2 (6 bases each). The V gene lost 2 bases and the J gene lost 4 bases, with 15 bases spanning the gap. This CDR3 comprises 15 residues. Germline V CDR1 and CDR2: SEHNR, FQNEAQ (reference sequence).

This clonotype was observed a few times. This rearrangement joins TRBV5-1 to TRBJ2-7; a possible D gene is TRBD1 (6 bases). V was pared by 2 bases and J by 2 bases, with 11 bases between. Germline V gives CDR1 SGHRS, CDR2 YFSETQ. CDR3 length: 14 amino acids. CDR3: CASSFLGQTYEQYF. The DNA of the CDR3 is TGCGCCAGCAGCTTCCTCGGACAGACCTACGAGCAGTACTTC.

The genes are TRBV7-8 and TRBJ2-2; D gene unclear. The CDR3 is 13 residues long. The V and J ends lost 6 bases and 0 bases respectively, with 5 bases between them. CDR1 and CDR2 from the germline V gene are SGHVS and FQNEAQ. The CDR3 sequence is CASRNTNTGELFF. For the CDR3, the DNA is TGTGCCAGCAGGAACACGAACACCGGGGAGCTGTTTTTT.

This clonotype was observed a handful of times. This sequence joins TRBV7-9 and TRBJ1-4; D is unclear. CDR3 length: 17 residues. CDR1 SEHNR and CDR2 FQNEAQ come from the germline V gene (reference sequence). V lost 5 bases, J lost 0 bases, and 16 bases lay in between. The CDR3 region is CASSVQAGYATNEKLFF. Written as DNA, the CDR3 is TGTGCCAGCAGCGTGCAAGCCGGGTATGCAACTAATGAAAAACTGTTTTTT. Full variable domain (outside the CDR3, taken from reference TRBV7-9 and TRBJ1-4): DTGVSQNPRHKITKRGQNVTFRCDPISEHNRLYWYRQTLGQGPEFLTYFQNEAQLEKSRLLSDRFSAERPKGSFSTLEIQRTEQGDSAMYLCASSVQAGYATNEKLFFGSGTQLSVL.

There are many counts of this clonotype. Written as DNA, the CDR3 is TGTGCCACCAAACCCCCACGGACAGTAAGGAGCAATCAGCCCCAGCATTTT. Its translation is CATKPPRTVRSNQPQHF. This chain joins TRBV6-1 and TRBJ1-5; a weak D match, TRBD1 (6 bases). The germline V and J ends were trimmed by 10 bases and 1 base, with 23 bases remaining between them. CDR3 length: 17 amino acids. CDR1 and CDR2 (germline): MNHNS, SASEGT.

This clonotype has ten or more counts. The V call is TRBV20-1, the J call TRBJ1-6, with D hard to call. CDR1 and CDR2 from the germline V gene are DFQATT and SNEGSKA (reference sequence). The CDR3 extends over 13 amino acids. Trimming shortened V by 5 bases and J by 8 bases, and 13 bases separated the two germline ends. For the CDR3, the DNA is TGCAGTGCTCTCCCGGACGGTTATTCACCCCTCCACTTT. Translating it yields CSALPDGYSPLHF.

Only a few counts were recorded for this clonotype. The chain has TRBV9 and TRBJ2-1; the match to TRBD2 covers 9 bases. V lost 3 bases to trimming and J lost 7 bases; unmatched junction nucleotides: 8. The germline V gene encodes CDR1 SGDLS and CDR2 YYNGEE. The CDR3 has 15 amino acids. This CDR3 reads CASSAGLALGNEQFF. For the CDR3, the DNA is TGTGCCAGCAGCGCGGGACTAGCTTTAGGGAATGAGCAGTTCTTC.

Ten or more counts support this clonotype. V is TRBV9 and J is TRBJ1-2; possibly TRBD1 for D (6 bases). The CDR3 is 14 amino acids. Germline V gene lookup returns CDR1 SGDLS and CDR2 YYNGEE. The germline V and J ends were trimmed by 1 base and 7 bases, with 14 bases remaining between them. This CDR3 is CASSVSDRLSGYTF. The CDR3 DNA is TGTGCCAGCAGCGTAAGTGACAGGCTAAGTGGCTACACCTTC.